The present TCR beta chain was sequenced within a study of T cell responses to AZD1222 COVID-19 vaccine. Overall study: The analysis combined second doses at about 4 or about 12 weeks. Study conclusions and caveats: Following two doses of AZD1222, Spike-specific TCR breadth and depth rose.

TCRdb keeps only in-frame clones here, not all; method: immunoSEQ multiplex PCR. The table has about 68,000 clones, around 80% seen once. Trimming shortened V by 5 bases and J by 6 bases, and 14 bases separated the two germline ends. The CDR3 sequence is 15 residues long. Germline CDR1 and CDR2: MDHEN and SYDVKM. On this clone: Its antigen remains unidentified.

V and J are TRBV28 and TRBJ1-6; D is unclear. The TCR sequence derives from an adult in good health. The input for sequencing was peripheral blood, taken on day 0 of AZD1222 vaccination. This chain's CDR3 is CASSPTSPLNSPLHF. The CDR3 DNA is TGTGCCAGCAGTCCTACGAGTCCCCTTAATTCACCCCTCCACTTT.